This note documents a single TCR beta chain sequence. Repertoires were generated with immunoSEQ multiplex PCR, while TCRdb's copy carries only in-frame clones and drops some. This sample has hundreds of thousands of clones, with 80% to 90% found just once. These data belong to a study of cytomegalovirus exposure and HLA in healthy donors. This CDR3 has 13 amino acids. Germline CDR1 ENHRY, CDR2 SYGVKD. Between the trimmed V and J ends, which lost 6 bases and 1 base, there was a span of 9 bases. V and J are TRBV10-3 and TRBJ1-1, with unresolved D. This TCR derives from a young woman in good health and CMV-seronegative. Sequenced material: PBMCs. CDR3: CAISPLSNTEAFF. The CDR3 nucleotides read TGTGCCATCAGCCCTTTATCGAACACTGAAGCTTTCTTT.